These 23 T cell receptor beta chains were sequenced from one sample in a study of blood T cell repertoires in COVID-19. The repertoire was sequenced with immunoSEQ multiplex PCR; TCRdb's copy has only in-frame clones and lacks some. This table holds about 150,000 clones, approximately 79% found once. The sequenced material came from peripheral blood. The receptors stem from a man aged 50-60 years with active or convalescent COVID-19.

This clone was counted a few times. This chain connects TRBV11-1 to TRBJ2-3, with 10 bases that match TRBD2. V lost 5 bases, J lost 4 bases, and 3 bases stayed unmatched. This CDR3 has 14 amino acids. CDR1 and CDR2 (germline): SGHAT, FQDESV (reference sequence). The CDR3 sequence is CASSAGLAADTQYF. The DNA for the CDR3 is TGTGCCAGCAGCGCTGGACTAGCGGCAGATACGCAGTATTTT.

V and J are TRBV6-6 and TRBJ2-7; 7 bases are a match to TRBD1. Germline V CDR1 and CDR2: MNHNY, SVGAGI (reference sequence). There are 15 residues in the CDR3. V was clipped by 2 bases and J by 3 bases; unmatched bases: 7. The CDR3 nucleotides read TGTGCCAGCAGTTACAGAGGGACAGTCAGCTACGAGCAGTACTTC. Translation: CASSYRGTVSYEQYF.

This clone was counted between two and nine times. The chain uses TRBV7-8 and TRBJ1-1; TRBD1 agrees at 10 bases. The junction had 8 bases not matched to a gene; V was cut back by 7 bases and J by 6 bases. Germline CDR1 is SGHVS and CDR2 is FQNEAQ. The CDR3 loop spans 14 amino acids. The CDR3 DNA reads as TGTGCCAGCACCTCCTCAGGGACAGGGGCTGAAGCTTTCTTT. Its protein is CASTSSGTGAEAFF.

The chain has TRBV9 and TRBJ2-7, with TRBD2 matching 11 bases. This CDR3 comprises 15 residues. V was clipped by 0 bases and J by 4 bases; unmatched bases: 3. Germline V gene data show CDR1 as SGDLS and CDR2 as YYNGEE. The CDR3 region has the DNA TGTGCCAGCAGCGTAGAGGCTAGCGGGAGGTACGAGCAGTACTTC. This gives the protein CASSVEASGRYEQYF.

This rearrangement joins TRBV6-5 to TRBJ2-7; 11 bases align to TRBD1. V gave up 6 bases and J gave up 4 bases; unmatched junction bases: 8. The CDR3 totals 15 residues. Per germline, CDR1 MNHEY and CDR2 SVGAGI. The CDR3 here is CASSRSDRGPYEQYF. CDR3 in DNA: TGTGCCAGCAGCCGATCGGACAGGGGGCCATACGAGCAGTACTTC.

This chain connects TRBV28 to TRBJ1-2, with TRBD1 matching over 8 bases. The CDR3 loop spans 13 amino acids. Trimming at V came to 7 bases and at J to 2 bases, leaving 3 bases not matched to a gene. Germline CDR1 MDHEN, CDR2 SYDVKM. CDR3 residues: CASMAGGNYGYTF. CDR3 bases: TGTGCCAGCATGGCAGGGGGCAACTATGGCTACACCTTC.

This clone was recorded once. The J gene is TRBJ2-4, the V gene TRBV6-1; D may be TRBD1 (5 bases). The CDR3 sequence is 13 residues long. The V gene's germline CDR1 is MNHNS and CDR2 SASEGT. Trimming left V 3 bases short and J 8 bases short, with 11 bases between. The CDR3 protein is CASSDRAWDIQYF. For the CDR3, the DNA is TGTGCCAGCAGTGACAGGGCTTGGGACATTCAGTACTTC.

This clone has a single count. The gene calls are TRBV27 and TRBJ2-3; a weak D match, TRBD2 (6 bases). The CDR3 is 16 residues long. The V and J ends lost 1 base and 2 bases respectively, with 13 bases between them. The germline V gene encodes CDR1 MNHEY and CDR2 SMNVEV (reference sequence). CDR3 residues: CASSLWVAEHTDTQYF. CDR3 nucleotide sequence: TGTGCCAGCAGTTTATGGGTAGCGGAGCACACAGATACGCAGTATTTT.

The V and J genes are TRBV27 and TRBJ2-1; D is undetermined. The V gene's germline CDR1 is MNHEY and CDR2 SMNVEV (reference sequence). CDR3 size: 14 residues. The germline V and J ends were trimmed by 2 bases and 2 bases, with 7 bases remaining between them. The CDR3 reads CASSLMSTYNEQFF. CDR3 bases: TGTGCCAGCAGTTTAATGTCAACCTACAATGAGCAGTTCTTC.

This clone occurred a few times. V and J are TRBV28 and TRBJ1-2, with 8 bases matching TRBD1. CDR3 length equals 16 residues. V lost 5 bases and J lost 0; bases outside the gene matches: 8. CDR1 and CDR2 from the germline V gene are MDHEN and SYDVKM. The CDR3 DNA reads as TGTGCCAGCAGTCCACTAGGACAGGGAGCTAACTATGGCTACACCTTC. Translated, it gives CASSPLGQGANYGYTF.

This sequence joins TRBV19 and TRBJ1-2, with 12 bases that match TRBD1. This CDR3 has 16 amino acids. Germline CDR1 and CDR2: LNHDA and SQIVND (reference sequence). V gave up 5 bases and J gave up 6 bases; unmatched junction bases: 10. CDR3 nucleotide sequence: TGTGCCAGTAGTCCCGGGACAGGGGGCGCAGCGAATGGCTACACCTTC. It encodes CASSPGTGGAANGYTF.

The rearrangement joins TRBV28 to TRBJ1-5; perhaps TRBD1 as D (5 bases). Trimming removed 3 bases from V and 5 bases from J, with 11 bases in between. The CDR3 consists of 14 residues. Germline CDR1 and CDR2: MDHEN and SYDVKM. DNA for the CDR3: TGTGCCAGCAGTTTCGGGGGTTTCGATCAGCCCCAGCATTTT. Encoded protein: CASSFGGFDQPQHF.

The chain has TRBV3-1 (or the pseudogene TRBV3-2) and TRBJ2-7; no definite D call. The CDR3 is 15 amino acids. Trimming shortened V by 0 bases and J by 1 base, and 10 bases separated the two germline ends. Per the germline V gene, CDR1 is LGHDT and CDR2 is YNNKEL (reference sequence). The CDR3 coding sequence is TGTGCCAGCAGCCAAGATGCGACACCTTCCTACGAGCAGTACTTC. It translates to CASSQDATPSYEQYF.

CDR3 sequence (DNA): TGTGCCAGCAGCCGAGAGACGGACTACTATGGCTACACCTTC. Protein: CASSRETDYYGYTF. The V and J genes are TRBV14 and TRBJ1-2; D is ambiguous. Germline V gene sequence: CDR1 SGHDN, CDR2 FVKESK. The CDR3 has 14 amino acids. Trimming took off 4 bases at V and 3 bases at J, with 12 bases between the two ends.

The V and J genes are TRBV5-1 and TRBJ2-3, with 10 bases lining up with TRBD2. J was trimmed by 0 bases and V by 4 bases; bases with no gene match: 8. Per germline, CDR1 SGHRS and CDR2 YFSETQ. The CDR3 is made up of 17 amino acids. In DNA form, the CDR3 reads TGCGCCAGCAGCCAAACCGGGACTAGCGTGAGCACAGATACGCAGTATTTT. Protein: CASSQTGTSVSTDTQYF.

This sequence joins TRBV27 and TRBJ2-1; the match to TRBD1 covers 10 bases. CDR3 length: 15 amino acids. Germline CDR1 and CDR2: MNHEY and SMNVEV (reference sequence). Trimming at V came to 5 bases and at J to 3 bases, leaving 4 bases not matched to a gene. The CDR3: CASSTRTGGYNEQFF. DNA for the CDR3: TGTGCCAGCAGTACACGGACAGGGGGCTACAATGAGCAGTTCTTC.

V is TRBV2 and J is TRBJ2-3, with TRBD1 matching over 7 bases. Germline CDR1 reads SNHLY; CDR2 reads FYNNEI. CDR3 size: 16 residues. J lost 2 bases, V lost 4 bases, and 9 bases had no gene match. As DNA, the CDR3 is TGTGCCAGCAGTGCCCGGCGACAGGGAAACACAGATACGCAGTATTTT. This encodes CASSARRQGNTDTQYF.

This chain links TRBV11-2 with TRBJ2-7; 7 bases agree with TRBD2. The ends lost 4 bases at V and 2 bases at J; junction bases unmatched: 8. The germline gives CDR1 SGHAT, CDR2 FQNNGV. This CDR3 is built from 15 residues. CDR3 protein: CASSSDPTSTYEQYF. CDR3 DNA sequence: TGTGCCAGCAGCTCCGACCCGACTAGCACCTACGAGCAGTACTTC.

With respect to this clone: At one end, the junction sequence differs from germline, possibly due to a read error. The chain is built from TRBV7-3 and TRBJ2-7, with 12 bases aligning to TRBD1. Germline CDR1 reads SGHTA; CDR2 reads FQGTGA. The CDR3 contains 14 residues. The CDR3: CANSGTGGADEQYF. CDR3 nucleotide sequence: TGTGCCAACAGCGGGACAGGGGGCGCGGACGAGCAGTACTTC. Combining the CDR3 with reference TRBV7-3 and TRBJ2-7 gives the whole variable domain GAGVSQTPSNKVTEKGKYVELRCDPISGHTALYWYRQSLGQGPEFLIYFQGTGAADDSGLPNDRFFAVRPEGSVSTLKIQRTERGDSAVYLCANSGTGGADEQYFGPGTRLTVT.

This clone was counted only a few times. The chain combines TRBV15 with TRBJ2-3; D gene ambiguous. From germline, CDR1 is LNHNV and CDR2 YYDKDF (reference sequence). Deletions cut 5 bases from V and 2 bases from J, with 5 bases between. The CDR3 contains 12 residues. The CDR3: CATSYNTDTQYF. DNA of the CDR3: TGTGCCACCAGCTACAACACAGATACGCAGTATTTT.

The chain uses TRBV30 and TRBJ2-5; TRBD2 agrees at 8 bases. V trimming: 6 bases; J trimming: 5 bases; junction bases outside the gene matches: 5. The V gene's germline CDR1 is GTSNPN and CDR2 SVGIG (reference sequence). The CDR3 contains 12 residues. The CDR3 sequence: CACATGGETQYF. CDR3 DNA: TGTGCCTGCGCGACGGGGGGGGAGACCCAGTACTTC.

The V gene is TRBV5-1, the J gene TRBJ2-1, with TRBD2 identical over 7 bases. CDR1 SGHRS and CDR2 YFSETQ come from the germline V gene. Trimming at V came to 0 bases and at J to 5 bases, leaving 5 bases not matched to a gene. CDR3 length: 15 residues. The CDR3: CASSLELARHNEQFF. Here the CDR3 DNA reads TGCGCCAGCAGCTTGGAACTAGCGAGACACAATGAGCAGTTCTTC. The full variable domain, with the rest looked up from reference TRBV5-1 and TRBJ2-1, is KAGVTQTPRYLIKTRGQQVTLSCSPISGHRSVSWYQQTPGQGLQFLFEYFSETQRNKGNFPGRFSGRQFSNSRSEMNVSTLELGDSALYLCASSLELARHNEQFFGPGTRLTVL.

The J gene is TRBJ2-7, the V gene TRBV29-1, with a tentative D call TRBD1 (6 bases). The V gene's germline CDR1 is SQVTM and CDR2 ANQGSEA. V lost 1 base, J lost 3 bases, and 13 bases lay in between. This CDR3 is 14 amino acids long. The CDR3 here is CSVEAGDNGYEQYF. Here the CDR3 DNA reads TGCAGCGTTGAAGCAGGGGATAATGGCTACGAGCAGTACTTC.